Below are 27 T cell receptor beta chains sequenced from a single sample in a study of blood T cell repertoires in COVID-19. TCRdb keeps only in-frame clones here, not all; method: immunoSEQ multiplex PCR. The sample holds about 160,000 clones; around 83% are singletons and the top ten take roughly 1%. Sequencing was done on a sample of peripheral blood. Receptors were obtained from a middle-aged man with acute or convalescent COVID-19.

J is TRBJ2-7 and V is TRBV1; TRBD2 is taken as the D call from the table, unchecked against the DNA. TRBV1 is shown as a pseudogene. The CDR3 is 17 residues long. CDR3 sequence: CTSSQDQQRGTSYEQYF. CDR3 sequence (DNA): TGCACCAGCAGCCAAGATCAACAGCGGGGGACCTCCTACGAGCAGTACTTC.

In regard to this clone: The same CDR3 can be traced to other DNA sequences in this sample. The genes are TRBV24-1 and TRBJ1-1; D uncertain. The CDR3 totals 13 residues. Looked up from germline, CDR1 is KGHDR and CDR2 is SFDVKD. Trimming took 5 bases from V and 2 from J, leaving 8 bases between them. In nucleotides, the CDR3 is TGTGCCACCAGTGGACGGGGAAACACTGAAGCTTTCTTT. As protein: CATSGRGNTEAFF.

V usage is TRBV7-3 and J usage is TRBJ2-7, with D perhaps TRBD2 (5 bases). Trimming removed 5 bases at V and 6 bases at J, with 20 bases between. In germline, CDR1 is SGHTA, CDR2 FQGTGA. CDR3 length: 15 amino acids. The CDR3 DNA reads TGTGCCAGCAGCCCTACAAGTTCCCCTCGGGGCGAGCAGTACTTC. As protein: CASSPTSSPRGEQYF.

This clone was seen just once. This chain joins TRBV7-3 and TRBJ2-5; the match to TRBD2 covers 7 bases. There are 15 residues in the CDR3. The J segment lost 3 bases and the V segment lost 0 bases, leaving 4 bases of the junction unmatched. Germline-derived CDR1 and CDR2 are SGHTA and FQGTGA. The CDR3 loop reads CASSLTAGLEETQYF. CDR3 in DNA: TGTGCCAGCAGCTTAACAGCGGGGTTGGAAGAGACCCAGTACTTC.

The CDR3 DNA reads TGTGCCTCCCACCCGACTGCCACTATGAACACTGAAGCTTTCTTT. Residues: CASHPTATMNTEAFF. The chain joins TRBV30 to TRBJ1-1; D remains ambiguous. Germline V gene lookup returns CDR1 GTSNPN and CDR2 SVGIG (reference sequence). The CDR3 totals 15 residues. V was cut by 7 bases and J by 0 bases, with 18 bases left in between.

This chain connects TRBV7-2 to TRBJ1-2, with 8 bases fitting TRBD1. Germline CDR1 and CDR2: SGHTA and FQGNSA. The trim removed 10 bases at V and 3 bases at J, leaving 10 bases unmatched. CDR3 length equals 14 residues. The CDR3 spells CAIRGWGQDYGYTF. Here the CDR3 DNA reads TGTGCCATCCGGGGTTGGGGACAGGACTATGGCTACACCTTC. The whole variable domain, remainder taken from reference TRBV7-2 and TRBJ1-2, is GAGVSQSPSNKVTEKGKDVELRCDPISGHTALYWYRQSLGQGLEFLIYFQGNSAPDKSGLPSDRFSAERTGGSVSTLTIQRTQQEDSAVYLCAIRGWGQDYGYTFGSGTRLTVV.

The rearrangement links TRBV15 to TRBJ1-3; D is unclear. The V and J ends lost 0 bases and 1 base respectively, with 7 bases between them. Per germline, CDR1 LNHNV and CDR2 YYDKDF (reference sequence). This CDR3 is built from 15 residues. The DNA for the CDR3 is TGTGCCACCAGCAGAGACAGGTCTTCTGGAAACACCATATATTTT. Translation: CATSRDRSSGNTIYF.

The chain combines TRBV12-3 or TRBV12-4 with TRBJ1-4; no clear D gene. The ends were cut back, 7 bases at V and 12 bases at J, with 18 bases in the middle. The CDR3 has 13 amino acids. In DNA, the CDR3 is TGTGCCAGCACCCCACAACCCGGAGTTGAACTGTTTTTT. The encoded protein is CASTPQPGVELFF.

This chain joins TRBV7-8 and TRBJ2-3; TRBD1 matches at 9 bases. The trim removed 6 bases at V and 1 base at J, leaving 5 bases unmatched. CDR3 length: 15 amino acids. Germline values: CDR1 SGHVS, CDR2 FQNEAQ. CDR3 amino acids: CASSRRDRGTDTQYF. The CDR3 nucleotides read TGTGCCAGCAGTCGGCGGGACAGGGGCACAGATACGCAGTATTTT.

V and J are TRBV5-1 and TRBJ2-2, with 9 bases matching TRBD1. V lost 4 bases to trimming and J lost 4 bases; unmatched junction nucleotides: 14. The germline V gene encodes CDR1 SGHRS and CDR2 YFSETQ. The CDR3 has 18 amino acids. For the CDR3, the DNA is TGCGCCAGCAGCCAAGGACCCGGGACAGGGTTGAGCACCGGGGAGCTGTTTTTT. It yields the protein CASSQGPGTGLSTGELFF.

The rearrangement uses TRBV27 and TRBJ2-7; 9 bases match TRBD1. Germline V gene sequence: CDR1 MNHEY, CDR2 SMNVEV (reference sequence). V lost 7 bases and J lost 5; bases outside the gene matches: 6. The CDR3 length is 13 residues. In DNA, the CDR3 is TGTGCCAGCAAATTACAGGGGGCCAACGAGCAGTACTTC. Its translation: CASKLQGANEQYF.

This clone was counted a few times. The chain combines TRBV6-6 with TRBJ2-7; 9 bases line up with TRBD1. The V and J ends lost 5 bases and 3 bases, in that order; junction bases with no gene match: 8. Germline V gene lookup returns CDR1 MNHNY and CDR2 SVGAGI (reference sequence). This CDR3 has 15 amino acids. Here the CDR3 reads CASSARTGVNYEQYF. In DNA, the CDR3 is TGTGCCAGCAGTGCCCGGACAGGGGTGAACTACGAGCAGTACTTC.

This chain uses TRBV10-3 with TRBJ2-1; no clear D. Germline V gene data show CDR1 as ENHRY and CDR2 as SYGVKD. V was pared by 7 bases and J by 5 bases, with 12 bases between. The CDR3 runs 13 residues. DNA of the CDR3: TGTGCCATCACTACCACCGTGAACAATGAGCAGTTCTTC. It specifies CAITTTVNNEQFF.

V is TRBV4-1 and J is TRBJ2-5; TRBD1 might be the D (6 bases). This CDR3 comprises 18 residues. V was pared by 0 bases and J by 5 bases, with 22 bases between. Looked up from germline, CDR1 is MGHRA and CDR2 is YSYEKL. The CDR3, as DNA: TGCGCCAGCAGCCAAGATCATCCCACCGGGACATCCAAGGAGACCCAGTACTTC. Protein product: CASSQDHPTGTSKETQYF.

V gene TRBV19 combines with J gene TRBJ2-3; no reliable D call. Trimming removed 5 bases from V and 6 bases from J, with 12 bases in between. The germline V gene encodes CDR1 LNHDA and CDR2 SQIVND (reference sequence). The CDR3 spans 13 residues. The CDR3 spells CASSPDFGDTQYF. The CDR3 nucleotides are TGTGCCAGTAGTCCAGACTTCGGGGATACGCAGTATTTT.

In its sample, this clone was seen a few times. The chain recombines TRBV5-1 with TRBJ1-6, with TRBD1 as a possible D gene (5 bases). CDR1 and CDR2 (germline): SGHRS, YFSETQ. The CDR3 is 14 amino acids. The V gene lost 4 bases and the J gene lost 9 bases, with 14 bases spanning the gap. The CDR3 is CASSTGGVGSPLHF. In DNA form, the CDR3 reads TGCGCCAGCAGCACCGGGGGGGTCGGTTCACCCCTCCACTTT.

This clone has a handful of counts. The gene calls are TRBV5-1 and TRBJ1-2; 9 nucleotides match TRBD1. Germline-derived CDR1 and CDR2 are SGHRS and YFSETQ. This CDR3 contains 17 residues. The trim removed 0 bases at V and 4 bases at J, leaving 10 bases unmatched. CDR3 nucleotides: TGCGCCAGCAGCTTGGGTGAGACCGGGACAGGGTCCTATGGCTACACCTTC. Encoded protein: CASSLGETGTGSYGYTF. Combining the CDR3 with reference TRBV5-1 and TRBJ1-2 gives the whole variable domain KAGVTQTPRYLIKTRGQQVTLSCSPISGHRSVSWYQQTPGQGLQFLFEYFSETQRNKGNFPGRFSGRQFSNSRSEMNVSTLELGDSALYLCASSLGETGTGSYGYTFGSGTRLTVV.

The V gene is TRBV18, the J gene TRBJ2-1; 8 positions agree with TRBD1. J gave up 0 bases and V 6 bases, and 7 bases lay outside the gene matches. The CDR3 contains 16 residues. CDR1 is KGHSH, CDR2 LQKENI, per germline. In DNA form, the CDR3 reads TGTGCCAGCTCCCAGGGGGCTCTTAGCTCCTACAATGAGCAGTTCTTC. Encoded protein: CASSQGALSSYNEQFF.

The chain uses TRBV9 and TRBJ1-5; possibly TRBD1 for D (6 bases). Germline assignment: CDR1 SGDLS and CDR2 YYNGEE. Trimming cost V 2 bases and J 6 bases, with 12 bases left between them. The CDR3 contains 14 residues. The CDR3 DNA reads TGTGCCAGCAGCGTCACAGGGCTTGGTCAGCCCCAGCATTTT. Translation: CASSVTGLGQPQHF.

The V call is TRBV5-1, the J call TRBJ2-3; tentatively, D is TRBD1 (6 bases). The CDR3 loop spans 14 amino acids. V was clipped by 5 bases and J by 3 bases, with 13 bases between them. The V gene's germline CDR1 is SGHRS and CDR2 YFSETQ. The CDR3 coding sequence is TGCGCCAGCAGGGGCACGGGGACAACAGATACGCAGTATTTT. It yields the protein CASRGTGTTDTQYF.

The chain joins TRBV18 to TRBJ2-7; D is unclear. V shed 0 bases and J shed 4 bases, with 10 bases lying between them. CDR1 is KGHSH, CDR2 LQKENI, per germline. CDR3 length: 14 amino acids. The CDR3 spells CASSPPVQLYEQYF. CDR3 coding DNA: TGTGCCAGCTCACCACCCGTGCAACTTTACGAGCAGTACTTC. Complete variable domain (other parts from reference TRBV18 and TRBJ2-7): NAGVMQNPRHLVRRRGQEARLRCSPMKGHSHVYWYRQLPEEGLKFMVYLQKENIIDESGMPKERFSAEFPKEGPSILRIQQVVRGDSAAYFCASSPPVQLYEQYFGPGTRLTVT.

The gene calls are TRBV3-1 (or the pseudogene TRBV3-2) and TRBJ2-4; TRBD2 might be the D (5 bases). This CDR3 region has 15 residues. Germline CDR1 is LGHDT and CDR2 is YNNKEL (reference sequence). V shed 4 bases and J shed 1 base, with 11 bases lying between them. The CDR3 DNA sequence: TGTGCCAGCAGCCCTTCGGGAAAGGCCAAAAACATTCAGTACTTC. As protein: CASSPSGKAKNIQYF.

In DNA form, the CDR3 reads TGTGCCAGCAGCCTACGGACATCATACGAGCAGTACTTC. It translates to CASSLRTSYEQYF. This chain joins TRBV11-2 and TRBJ2-7, with D perhaps matching TRBD1 (5 bases). V gave up 5 bases and J gave up 4 bases, with 12 bases separating them. The CDR3 length is 13 residues. In germline, CDR1 is SGHAT, CDR2 FQNNGV.

The chain is built from TRBV6-5 and TRBJ2-2; 8 nucleotides line up with TRBD1. CDR3 length: 16 amino acids. The V gene's germline CDR1 is MNHEY and CDR2 SVGAGI. Trimming removed 2 bases from V and 7 bases from J; junction bases left unmatched: 9. The CDR3 spells CASSYGTGFYRGELFF. The CDR3 DNA sequence: TGTGCCAGCAGTTACGGGACAGGCTTTTATCGCGGGGAGCTGTTTTTT.

The chain carries TRBV6-5 and TRBJ2-7; tentatively, D is TRBD1 (6 bases). The CDR3 has 15 amino acids. Germline CDR1 reads MNHEY; CDR2 reads SVGAGI. Trimming shortened V by 6 bases and J by 1 base, and 16 bases separated the two germline ends. The CDR3 spells CASSRFKDSSYEQYF. CDR3 nucleotide sequence: TGTGCCAGCAGCCGCTTTAAGGACAGTTCCTACGAGCAGTACTTC.

The genes are TRBV3-1 (or the pseudogene TRBV3-2) and TRBJ2-7, with D possibly matching TRBD1 (7 bases). The CDR3 runs to 18 residues. Trimming cost V 2 bases and J 4 bases, with 24 bases left between them. Germline CDR1 is LGHDT and CDR2 is YNNKEL (reference sequence). The chain's CDR3 is CASSQPLEVRRGLYEQYF. The CDR3 DNA follows: TGTGCCAGCAGCCAACCCCTGGAGGTCCGGAGGGGGCTGTACGAGCAGTACTTC.

This chain joins TRBV19 and TRBJ2-2; a weak D match, TRBD2 (6 bases). V gave up 8 bases and J gave up 7 bases, with 17 bases separating them. The germline V gene encodes CDR1 LNHDA and CDR2 SQIVND (reference sequence). This CDR3 is 14 amino acids long. CDR3 amino acids: CASAVGLPIGELFF. The CDR3 DNA follows: TGTGCCAGTGCTGTTGGACTACCCATCGGGGAGCTGTTTTTT.